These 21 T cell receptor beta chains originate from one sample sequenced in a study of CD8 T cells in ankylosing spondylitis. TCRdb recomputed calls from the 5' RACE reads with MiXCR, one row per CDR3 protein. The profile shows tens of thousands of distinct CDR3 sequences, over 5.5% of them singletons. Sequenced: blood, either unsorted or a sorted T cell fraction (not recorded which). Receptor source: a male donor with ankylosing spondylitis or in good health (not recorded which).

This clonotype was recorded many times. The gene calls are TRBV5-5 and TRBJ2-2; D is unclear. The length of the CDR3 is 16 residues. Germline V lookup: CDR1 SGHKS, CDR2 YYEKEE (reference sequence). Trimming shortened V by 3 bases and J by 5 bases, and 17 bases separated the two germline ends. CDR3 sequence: CASSSAVVAQTGELFF. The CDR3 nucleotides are TGTGCCAGCAGCTCAGCTGTAGTCGCTCAGACCGGGGAGCTGTTTTTT.

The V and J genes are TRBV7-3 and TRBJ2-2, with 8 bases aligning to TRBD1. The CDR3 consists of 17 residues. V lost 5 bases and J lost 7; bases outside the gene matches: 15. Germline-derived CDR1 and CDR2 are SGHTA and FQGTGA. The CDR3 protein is CASSPGQGREAFGELFF. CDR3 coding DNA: TGTGCCAGCAGCCCAGGACAGGGTCGGGAAGCTTTCGGGGAGCTGTTTTTT.

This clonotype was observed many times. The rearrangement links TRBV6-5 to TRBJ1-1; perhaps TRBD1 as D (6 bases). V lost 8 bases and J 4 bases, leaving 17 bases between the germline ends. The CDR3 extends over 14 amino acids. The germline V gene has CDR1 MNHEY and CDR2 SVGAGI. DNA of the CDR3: TGTGCCAGCCGCTACCCGGGACAAGGCACTGAAGCTTTCTTT. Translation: CASRYPGQGTEAFF.

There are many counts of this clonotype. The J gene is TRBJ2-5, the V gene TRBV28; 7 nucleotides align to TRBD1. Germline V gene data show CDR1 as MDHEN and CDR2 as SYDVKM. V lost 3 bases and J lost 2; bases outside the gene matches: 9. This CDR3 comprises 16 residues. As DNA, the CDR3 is TGTGCCAGCAGTTTTTCCCCGGGACAGCTACAAGAGACCCAGTACTTC. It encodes CASSFSPGQLQETQYF.

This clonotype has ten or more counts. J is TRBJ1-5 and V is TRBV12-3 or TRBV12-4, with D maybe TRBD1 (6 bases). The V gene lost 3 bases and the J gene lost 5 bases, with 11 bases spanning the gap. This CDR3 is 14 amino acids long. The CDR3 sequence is CASSFRGAYQPQHF. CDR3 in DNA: TGTGCCAGCAGTTTTAGGGGGGCCTATCAGCCCCAGCATTTT.

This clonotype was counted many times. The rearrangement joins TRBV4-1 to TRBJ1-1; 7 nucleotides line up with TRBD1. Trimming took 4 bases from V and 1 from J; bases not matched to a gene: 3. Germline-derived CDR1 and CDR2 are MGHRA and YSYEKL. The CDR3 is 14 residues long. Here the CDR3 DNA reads TGCGCCAGCAGCCCAGGACAGGAGAACACTGAAGCTTTCTTT. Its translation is CASSPGQENTEAFF.

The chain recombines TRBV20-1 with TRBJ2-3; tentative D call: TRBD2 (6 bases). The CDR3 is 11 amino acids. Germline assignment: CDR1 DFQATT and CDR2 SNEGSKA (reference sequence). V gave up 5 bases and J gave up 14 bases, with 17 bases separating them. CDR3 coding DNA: TGCAGTGCTGTCGACGGGGGAGTGCCGTATTTT. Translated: CSAVDGGVPYF.

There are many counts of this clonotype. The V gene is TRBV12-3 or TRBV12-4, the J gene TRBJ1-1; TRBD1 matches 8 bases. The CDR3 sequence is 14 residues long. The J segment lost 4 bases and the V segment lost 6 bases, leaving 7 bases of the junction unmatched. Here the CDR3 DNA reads TGTGCCAGCAGCCGTGCGACAGGGGCCACTGAAGCTTTCTTT. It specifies CASSRATGATEAFF.

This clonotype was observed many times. CDR3 DNA: TGTGCCACCAGGCCGGGAGGGGCCGGGGCGCAGTATTTT. The encoded protein is CATRPGGAGAQYF. V usage is TRBV24-1 and J usage is TRBJ2-3, with 8 bases matching TRBD2. The trim removed 7 bases at V and 10 bases at J, leaving 9 bases unmatched. This CDR3 has 13 amino acids. Germline loops: CDR1 KGHDR, CDR2 SFDVKD.

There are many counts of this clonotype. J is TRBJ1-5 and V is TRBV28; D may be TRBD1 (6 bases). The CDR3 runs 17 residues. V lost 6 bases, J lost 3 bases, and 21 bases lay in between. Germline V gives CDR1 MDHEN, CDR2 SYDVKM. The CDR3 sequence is CASSLWGRGDDNQPQHF. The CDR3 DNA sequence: TGTGCCAGCAGCCTCTGGGGAAGGGGGGATGACAATCAGCCCCAGCATTTT.

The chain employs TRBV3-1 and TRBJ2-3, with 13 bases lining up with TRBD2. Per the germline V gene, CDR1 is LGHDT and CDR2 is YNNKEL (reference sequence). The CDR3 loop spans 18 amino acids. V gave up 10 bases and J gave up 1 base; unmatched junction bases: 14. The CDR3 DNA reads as TGTGCCACCTGCCAAGGGCCGACTAGCGGGAGGCGCACAGATACGCAGTATTTT. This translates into CATCQGPTSGRRTDTQYF.

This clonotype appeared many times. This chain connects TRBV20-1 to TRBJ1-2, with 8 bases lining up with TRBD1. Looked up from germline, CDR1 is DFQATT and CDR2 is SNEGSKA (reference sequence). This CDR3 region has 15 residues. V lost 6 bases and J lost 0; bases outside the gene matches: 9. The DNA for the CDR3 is TGCAGTGCCACGACAGGGGCCTCAGCTAACTATGGCTACACCTTC. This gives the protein CSATTGASANYGYTF.

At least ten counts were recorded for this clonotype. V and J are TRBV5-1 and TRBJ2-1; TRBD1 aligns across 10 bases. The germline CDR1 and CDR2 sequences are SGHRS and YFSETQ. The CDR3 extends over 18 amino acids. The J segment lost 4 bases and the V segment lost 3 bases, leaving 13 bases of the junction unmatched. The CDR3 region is CASSSLATGQGVYNEQFF. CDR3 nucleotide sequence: TGCGCCAGCAGCTCCCTCGCCACCGGACAGGGGGTTTACAATGAGCAGTTCTTC.

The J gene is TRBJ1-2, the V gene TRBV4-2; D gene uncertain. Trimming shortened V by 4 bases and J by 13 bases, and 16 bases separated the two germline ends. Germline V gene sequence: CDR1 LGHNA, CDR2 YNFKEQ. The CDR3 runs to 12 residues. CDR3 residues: CASSPGLPACTF. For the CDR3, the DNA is TGTGCCAGCAGCCCCGGGCTCCCCGCCTGCACCTTC.

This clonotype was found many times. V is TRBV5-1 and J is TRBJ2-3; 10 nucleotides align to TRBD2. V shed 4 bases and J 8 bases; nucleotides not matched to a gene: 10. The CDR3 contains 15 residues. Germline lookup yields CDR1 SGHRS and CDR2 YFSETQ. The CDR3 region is CASSAEGTSDGTQYF. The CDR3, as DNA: TGCGCCAGCAGCGCCGAGGGGACTAGCGACGGTACGCAGTATTTT.

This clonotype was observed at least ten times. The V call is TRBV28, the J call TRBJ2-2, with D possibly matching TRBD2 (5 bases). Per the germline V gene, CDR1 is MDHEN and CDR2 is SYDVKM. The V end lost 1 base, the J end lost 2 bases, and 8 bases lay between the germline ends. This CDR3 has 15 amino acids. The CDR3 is CASSLLRGNTGELFF. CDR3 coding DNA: TGTGCCAGCAGTTTATTACGGGGAAACACCGGGGAGCTGTTTTTT.

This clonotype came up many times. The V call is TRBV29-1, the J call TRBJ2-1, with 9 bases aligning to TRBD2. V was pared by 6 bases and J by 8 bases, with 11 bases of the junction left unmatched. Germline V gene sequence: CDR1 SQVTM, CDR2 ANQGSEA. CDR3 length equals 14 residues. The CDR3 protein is CSVMGASGNYEQFF. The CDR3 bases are TGCAGCGTGATGGGGGCTAGCGGGAACTATGAGCAGTTCTTC.

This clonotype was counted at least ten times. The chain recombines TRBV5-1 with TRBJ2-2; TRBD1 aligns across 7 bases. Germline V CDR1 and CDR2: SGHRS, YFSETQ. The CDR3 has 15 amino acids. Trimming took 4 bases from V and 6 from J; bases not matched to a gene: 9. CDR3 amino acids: CASSGGTVRSGELFF. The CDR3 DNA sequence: TGCGCCAGCAGCGGTGGGACAGTCCGGTCCGGGGAGCTGTTTTTT.

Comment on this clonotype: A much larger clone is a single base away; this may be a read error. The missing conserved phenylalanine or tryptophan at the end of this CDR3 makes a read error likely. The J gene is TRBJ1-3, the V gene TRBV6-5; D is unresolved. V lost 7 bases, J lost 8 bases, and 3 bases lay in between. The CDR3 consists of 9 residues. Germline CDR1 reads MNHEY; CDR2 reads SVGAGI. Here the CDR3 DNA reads TGTGCCAGCACGGACACCATATATCTT. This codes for CASTDTIYL.

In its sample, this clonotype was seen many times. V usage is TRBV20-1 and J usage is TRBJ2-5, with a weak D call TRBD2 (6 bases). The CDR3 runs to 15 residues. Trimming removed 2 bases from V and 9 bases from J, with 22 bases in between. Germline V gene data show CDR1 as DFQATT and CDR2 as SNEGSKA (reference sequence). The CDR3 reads CSARSSGLASPAQYF. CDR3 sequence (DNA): TGCAGTGCTAGATCCTCAGGGCTAGCGTCCCCGGCCCAGTACTTC.

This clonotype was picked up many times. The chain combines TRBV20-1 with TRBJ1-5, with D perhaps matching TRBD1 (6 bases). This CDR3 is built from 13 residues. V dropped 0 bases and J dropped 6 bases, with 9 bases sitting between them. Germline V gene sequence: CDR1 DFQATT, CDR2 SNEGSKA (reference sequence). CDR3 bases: TGCAGTGCTAGAGATGGGGGCGGTCAGCCCCAGCATTTT. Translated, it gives CSARDGGGQPQHF.